These 31 T cell receptor beta chains were all obtained from the same sample, sequenced in a study of response to subunit inactivated influenza vaccine. Each CDR3 protein is one row after TCRdb ran MiXCR on the RT-PCR reads. The table includes 500,000 to 600,000 distinct CDR3 sequences, more than 15% detected once. This specimen was CD4+ T cells sorted from PBMCs, taken around 2 years after vaccination. The receptors stem from a man aged 50-75 years who received an inactivated influenza vaccine.

This clonotype was counted between two and nine times. The chain recombines TRBV20-1 with TRBJ2-1; D remains unclear. Germline loops: CDR1 DFQATT, CDR2 SNEGSKA (reference sequence). The CDR3 is 17 amino acids. Trimming removed 1 base at V and 0 bases at J, with 16 bases between. DNA for the CDR3: TGCAGTGCTAGAGTGTTGGAAGGGTTCACCTCCTACAATGAGCAGTTCTTC. Its protein product is CSARVLEGFTSYNEQFF.

This clonotype has only a few counts. J is TRBJ2-4 and V is TRBV2; no clear D. V was pared by 2 bases and J by 0 bases, with 11 bases between. The CDR3 spans 16 residues. The germline gives CDR1 SNHLY, CDR2 FYNNEI. The CDR3 loop is CASSERVVLAKNIQYF. The CDR3 DNA reads TGTGCCAGCAGTGAACGGGTCGTTCTAGCCAAAAACATTCAGTACTTC.

V is TRBV6-2 or TRBV6-3 and J is TRBJ2-5; D gene uncertain. V lost 2 bases to trimming and J lost 4 bases, with 8 bases between them. The length of the CDR3 is 13 residues. Germline V lookup: CDR1 MNHEY, CDR2 SVGEGT. The CDR3 sequence is CASSYLLGETQYF. The CDR3 nucleotides are TGTGCCAGCAGTTACCTCCTAGGAGAGACCCAGTACTTC.

V and J are TRBV27 and TRBJ2-7; TRBD1 agrees at 9 bases. CDR1 MNHEY and CDR2 SMNVEV come from the germline V gene (reference sequence). V lost 6 bases to trimming and J lost 3 bases; unmatched junction nucleotides: 9. This CDR3 is built from 15 residues. The CDR3 loop is CASRLWGTGIYEQYF. CDR3 in DNA: TGTGCCAGCAGACTTTGGGGGACAGGGATCTACGAGCAGTACTTC.

The table lists this clonotype with a few counts. This chain connects TRBV20-1 to TRBJ2-3; TRBD1 is a possible D gene (6 bases). V shed 5 bases and J shed 1 base, with 13 bases lying between them. CDR1 and CDR2 from the germline V gene are DFQATT and SNEGSKA (reference sequence). The CDR3 has 14 residues. The chain's CDR3 is CSAPDSLGTDTQYF. The CDR3 bases are TGCAGTGCTCCGGACAGTCTTGGCACAGATACGCAGTATTTT.

The chain couples TRBV7-9 to TRBJ2-5; TRBD1 might be the D (6 bases). CDR3 length: 15 amino acids. V shed 5 bases and J shed 4 bases, with 17 bases lying between them. Germline CDR1 is SEHNR and CDR2 is FQNEAQ (reference sequence). For the CDR3, the DNA is TGTGCCAGCAGCCCCCGAACAGGGTTTCGAGAGACCCAGTACTTC. Its translation is CASSPRTGFRETQYF.

The sample holds a few counts of this clonotype. The rearrangement links TRBV5-1 to TRBJ2-5; no definite D call. V was trimmed by 1 base and J by 2 bases, leaving 9 bases between them. Germline assignment: CDR1 SGHRS and CDR2 YFSETQ. The CDR3 contains 14 residues. CDR3 in amino acids: CASSLTDLQETQYF. The CDR3 coding sequence is TGCGCCAGCAGCTTGACGGACCTACAAGAGACCCAGTACTTC.

The chain links TRBV7-9 to TRBJ1-2; 8 positions match TRBD1. V was clipped by 5 bases and J by 4 bases; unmatched bases: 3. The CDR3 consists of 13 residues. CDR1 and CDR2 (germline): SEHNR, FQNEAQ (reference sequence). Here the CDR3 reads CASSKTGAYGYTF. The CDR3 DNA reads TGTGCCAGCAGCAAGACAGGGGCCTATGGCTACACCTTC.

This chain connects TRBV2 to TRBJ1-4, with unresolved D. Trimming removed 2 bases at V and 1 base at J, with 8 bases between. Germline V gene data show CDR1 as SNHLY and CDR2 as FYNNEI. The CDR3 has 15 residues. The chain's CDR3 is CASSENGRTNEKLFF. In nucleotides, the CDR3 is TGTGCCAGCAGTGAAAACGGCAGAACTAATGAAAAACTGTTTTTT.

V gene TRBV10-3 combines with J gene TRBJ2-1; 10 nucleotides line up with TRBD2. The J segment lost 6 bases and the V segment lost 6 bases, leaving 8 bases of the junction unmatched. Germline CDR1 reads ENHRY; CDR2 reads SYGVKD. The CDR3 contains 15 residues. As DNA, the CDR3 is TGTGCCATCAGAACTAGCGGGACCCTCTCCAATGAGCAGTTCTTC. Translating it yields CAIRTSGTLSNEQFF.

The chain combines TRBV4-3 with TRBJ2-3; D is perhaps TRBD1 or TRBD2 (5 bases each). Deletions cut 0 bases from V and 1 base from J, with 11 bases between. This CDR3 contains 16 residues. Germline V gene sequence: CDR1 LGHNA, CDR2 YSLEER. The CDR3 region has the DNA TGCGCCAGCAGCCAAGATCCCGGGGCCCGCACAGATACGCAGTATTTT. As protein: CASSQDPGARTDTQYF.

This clonotype was counted between two and nine times. This chain links TRBV5-1 with TRBJ1-2; D gene unclear. There are 12 residues in the CDR3. Trimming took 5 bases from V and 2 from J, leaving 7 bases between them. The germline gives CDR1 SGHRS, CDR2 YFSETQ. This CDR3 is CASRPDNYGYTF. CDR3 DNA sequence: TGCGCCAGCAGACCAGACAACTATGGCTACACCTTC.

J is TRBJ2-7 and V is TRBV12-3 or TRBV12-4; D unclear. The CDR3 length is 17 residues. V was cut by 6 bases and J by 1 base, with 22 bases left in between. For the CDR3, the DNA is TGTGCCAGCAGCCATTTAGATCTGCAGAGTAATTCCTACGAGCAGTACTTC. Protein product: CASSHLDLQSNSYEQYF.

This clonotype occurred a few times. This chain links TRBV12-3 or TRBV12-4 with TRBJ1-5, with D perhaps matching TRBD1 (6 bases). V was pared by 6 bases and J by 6 bases, with 12 bases between. CDR3 length equals 13 residues. CDR3 residues: CASSPGVFQPQHF. In nucleotides, the CDR3 is TGTGCCAGCAGCCCAGGGGTGTTTCAGCCCCAGCATTTT.

This clonotype showed up just a few times. V usage is TRBV12-3 or TRBV12-4 and J usage is TRBJ2-7; 7 nucleotides agree with TRBD1. The CDR3 covers 13 residues. V gave up 5 bases and J gave up 4 bases; unmatched junction bases: 5. The CDR3 DNA is TGTGCCAGCAGTGCAAGACAGGGTTACGAGCAGTACTTC. Translating it yields CASSARQGYEQYF.

This clonotype was seen more than once but under ten times. This chain connects TRBV11-2 to TRBJ2-3, with 14 bases fitting TRBD2. Germline V gene lookup returns CDR1 SGHAT and CDR2 FQNNGV. CDR3 length: 13 residues. J was trimmed by 10 bases and V by 3 bases; bases with no gene match: 0. CDR3 sequence: CASSLGLAGAQYF. The CDR3 coding sequence is TGTGCCAGCAGCTTGGGACTAGCGGGAGCGCAGTATTTT.

The gene calls are TRBV15 and TRBJ2-3; D possibly corresponds to TRBD1 (6 bases). The V end was cut by 4 bases, the J end by 2 bases, with 10 bases between. The CDR3 sequence is 14 residues long. Germline CDR1 and CDR2: LNHNV and YYDKDF (reference sequence). This CDR3 is CATSKGGVTDTQYF. CDR3 coding DNA: TGTGCCACCAGCAAAGGGGGTGTCACAGATACGCAGTATTTT.

The chain joins TRBV20-1 to TRBJ1-6, with D hard to call. Trimming stripped 5 bases from V and 10 bases from J, with 18 bases between. The germline CDR1 and CDR2 sequences are DFQATT and SNEGSKA (reference sequence). There are 14 residues in the CDR3. In nucleotides, the CDR3 is TGCAGTGCTCAGGATGACTTACCACGGTCACCCCTCCACTTT. It translates to CSAQDDLPRSPLHF.

The DNA for the CDR3 is TGTGCCAGCAGCGTAGGGGGTTTTTCGGGCAATGAGCAGTTCTTC. Translated: CASSVGGFSGNEQFF. The chain uses TRBV9 and TRBJ2-1; D is ambiguous. This CDR3 spans 15 amino acids. Germline V gene sequence: CDR1 SGDLS, CDR2 YYNGEE. Trimming removed 0 bases at V and 6 bases at J, with 13 bases between. The full variable domain, in which reference TRBV9 and TRBJ2-1 provide the parts outside the CDR3, is DSGVTQTPKHLITATGQRVTLRCSPRSGDLSVYWYQQSLDQGLQFLIQYYNGEERAKGNILERFSAQQFPDLHSELNLSSLELGDSALYFCASSVGGFSGNEQFFGPGTRLTVL.

The chain employs TRBV7-9 and TRBJ2-7; possibly TRBD2 for D (6 bases). Germline CDR1 SEHNR, CDR2 FQNEAQ (reference sequence). The CDR3 covers 14 residues. The V and J ends lost 5 bases and 5 bases respectively, with 16 bases between them. CDR3 in DNA: TGTGCCAGCAGCCGCGGGGTTTCCACCCACGAGCAGTACTTC. Protein sequence: CASSRGVSTHEQYF.

The V call is TRBV4-2, the J call TRBJ1-1, with D unresolved. Germline-derived CDR1 and CDR2 are LGHNA and YNFKEQ. Trimming left V 0 bases short and J 0 bases short, with 5 bases between. The CDR3 runs 14 residues. The CDR3 coding sequence is TGTGCCAGCAGCCAAGACCTCATGAACACTGAAGCTTTCTTT. Encoded protein: CASSQDLMNTEAFF.

The chain combines TRBV11-2 with TRBJ2-5; TRBD1 matches 12 bases. V was pared by 5 bases and J by 5 bases, with 3 bases of the junction left unmatched. The CDR3 consists of 14 residues. Germline CDR1 SGHAT, CDR2 FQNNGV. The DNA of the CDR3 is TGTGCCAGCAGCAGGGACAGGGGGCTGGAGACCCAGTACTTC. Amino acids: CASSRDRGLETQYF.

J is TRBJ2-5 and V is TRBV2; TRBD2 matches at 11 bases. CDR3 length: 14 residues. CDR1 SNHLY and CDR2 FYNNEI come from the germline V gene. The junction had 4 bases not matched to a gene; V was cut back by 5 bases and J by 5 bases. CDR3 sequence reads: CASSRTSGRETQYF. CDR3 DNA sequence: TGTGCCAGCAGTCGGACTAGCGGGCGTGAGACCCAGTACTTC. Together with reference TRBV2 and TRBJ2-5, the CDR3 gives the full variable domain: EPEVTQTPSHQVTQMGQEVILRCVPISNHLYFYWYRQILGQKVEFLVSFYNNEISEKSEIFDDQFSVERPDGSNFTLKIRSTKLEDSAMYFCASSRTSGRETQYFGPGTRLLVL.

This clonotype has a handful of counts. V and J are TRBV14 and TRBJ2-2; possibly TRBD1 or TRBD2 for D (6 bases each). The length of the CDR3 is 16 residues. The V end lost 3 bases, the J end lost 7 bases, and 18 bases lay between the germline ends. Per the germline V gene, CDR1 is SGHDN and CDR2 is FVKESK. CDR3 sequence: CASSHGTGRRDGELFF. In nucleotides, the CDR3 is TGTGCCAGCAGCCATGGAACAGGGAGGAGGGACGGGGAGCTGTTTTTT.

CDR3 sequence: CASSPKTVNYGYTF. DNA for the CDR3: TGTGCCAGCAGCCCTAAGACAGTTAACTATGGCTACACCTTC. The rearrangement links TRBV12-3 or TRBV12-4 to TRBJ1-2, with TRBD1 as a possible D gene (5 bases). The CDR3 runs 14 residues. Trimming cost V 6 bases and J 1 base, with 12 bases left between them.

This clonotype turned up a few times. The chain employs TRBV6-1 and TRBJ1-2, with D tentatively TRBD1 (5 bases). CDR1 is MNHNS and CDR2 is SASEGT in the germline V gene. CDR3 length equals 13 residues. Trimming took 6 bases from V and 8 from J, leaving 16 bases between them. CDR3 protein: CASRSLGSGGYTF. CDR3 nucleotides: TGTGCCAGCAGGAGTCTCGGGTCAGGGGGCTACACCTTC.

This sequence joins TRBV20-1 and TRBJ2-1, with 10 bases aligning to TRBD2. The CDR3 has 11 residues. Germline loops: CDR1 DFQATT, CDR2 SNEGSKA (reference sequence). Trimming cost V 5 bases and J 12 bases; bases outside gene matches: 4. CDR3 residues: CSAYQRGGQFF. The CDR3 nucleotides are TGCAGTGCTTATCAGCGGGGGGGGCAGTTCTTC.

V and J are TRBV4-3 and TRBJ2-2, with D tentatively TRBD1 (6 bases). V gave up 4 bases and J gave up 6 bases, with 15 bases separating them. Germline V gene data show CDR1 as LGHNA and CDR2 as YSLEER. CDR3 length: 15 amino acids. CDR3 loop: CASSPGTLKPGELFF. CDR3 in DNA: TGCGCCAGCAGCCCCGGGACACTTAAGCCCGGGGAGCTGTTTTTT.

This clonotype was counted at least ten times. The gene calls are TRBV20-1 and TRBJ1-5; tentatively, D is TRBD1 (5 bases). The CDR3 extends over 15 amino acids. Looked up from germline, CDR1 is DFQATT and CDR2 is SNEGSKA (reference sequence). The germline V and J ends were trimmed by 6 bases and 7 bases, with 22 bases remaining between them. CDR3 DNA sequence: TGCAGTGCATCATTACGGGGGTTTTCGGAACAGCCCCAGCATTTT. This gives the protein CSASLRGFSEQPQHF.

Only a few counts were recorded for this clonotype. The chain uses TRBV5-1 and TRBJ2-1, with 7 nucleotides matching TRBD2. The CDR3 runs 15 residues. CDR1 is SGHRS and CDR2 is YFSETQ in the germline V gene. Losses at the gene ends were 2 bases for V and 5 bases for J; bases not matched to a gene: 7. CDR3 sequence (DNA): TGCGCCAGCAGCTTAGAAGCGGGGTCAAACAATGAGCAGTTCTTC. Protein sequence: CASSLEAGSNNEQFF.

This clonotype has ten or more counts. The chain employs TRBV10-3 and TRBJ2-1; D not certain. The germline V gene has CDR1 ENHRY and CDR2 SYGVKD. The CDR3 loop spans 12 amino acids. V lost 8 bases and J 6 bases, leaving 11 bases between the germline ends. In DNA form, the CDR3 reads TGTGCCATCTCCTTAGAAGGCAATGAGCAGTTCTTC. It yields the protein CAISLEGNEQFF.